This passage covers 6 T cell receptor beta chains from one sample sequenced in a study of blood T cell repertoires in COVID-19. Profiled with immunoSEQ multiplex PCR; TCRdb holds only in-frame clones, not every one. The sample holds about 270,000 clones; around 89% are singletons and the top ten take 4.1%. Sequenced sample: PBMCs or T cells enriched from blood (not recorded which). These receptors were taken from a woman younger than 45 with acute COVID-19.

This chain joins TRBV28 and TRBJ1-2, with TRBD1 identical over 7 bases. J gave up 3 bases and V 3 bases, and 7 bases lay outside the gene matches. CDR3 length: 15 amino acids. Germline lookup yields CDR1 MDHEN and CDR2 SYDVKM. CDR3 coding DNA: TGTGCCAGCAGTTTTTTTGAGGGGGCTGACTATGGCTACACCTTC. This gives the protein CASSFFEGADYGYTF.

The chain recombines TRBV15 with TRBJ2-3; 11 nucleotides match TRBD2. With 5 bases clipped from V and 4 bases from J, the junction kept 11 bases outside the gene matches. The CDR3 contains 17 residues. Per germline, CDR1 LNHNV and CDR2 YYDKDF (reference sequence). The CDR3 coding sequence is TGTGCCACCAGCTCGAGACTAGCGGGAAGGGAGGCAGATACGCAGTATTTT. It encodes CATSSRLAGREADTQYF.

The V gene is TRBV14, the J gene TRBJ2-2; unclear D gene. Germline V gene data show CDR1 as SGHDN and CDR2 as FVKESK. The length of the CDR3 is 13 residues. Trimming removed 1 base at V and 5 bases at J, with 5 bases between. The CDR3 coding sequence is TGTGCCAGCAGCCAAGTTGAGACCGGGGAGCTGTTTTTT. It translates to CASSQVETGELFF. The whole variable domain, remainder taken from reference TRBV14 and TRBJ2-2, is EAGVTQFPSHSVIEKGQTVTLRCDPISGHDNLYWYRRVMGKEIKFLLHFVKESKQDESGMPNNRFLAERTGGTYSTLKVQPAELEDSGVYFCASSQVETGELFFGEGSRLTVL.

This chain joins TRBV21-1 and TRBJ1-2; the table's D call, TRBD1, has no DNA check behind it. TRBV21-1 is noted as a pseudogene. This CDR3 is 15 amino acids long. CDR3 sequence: CASSKRETGGDGYTF. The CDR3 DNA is TGTGCCAGCAGCAAACGGGAGACAGGGGGCGATGGCTACACCTTC.

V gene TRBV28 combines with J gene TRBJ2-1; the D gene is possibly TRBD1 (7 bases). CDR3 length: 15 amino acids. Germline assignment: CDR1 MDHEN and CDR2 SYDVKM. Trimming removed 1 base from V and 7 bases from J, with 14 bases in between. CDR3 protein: CASSLSATGRNEQFF. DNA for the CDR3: TGTGCCAGCAGTTTATCGGCGACAGGGAGGAATGAGCAGTTCTTC.

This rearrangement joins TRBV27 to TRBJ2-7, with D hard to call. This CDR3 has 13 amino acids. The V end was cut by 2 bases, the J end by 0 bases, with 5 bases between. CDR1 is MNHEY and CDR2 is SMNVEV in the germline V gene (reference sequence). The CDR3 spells CASSLHSSYEQYF. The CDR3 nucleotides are TGTGCCAGCAGTTTACACAGCTCCTACGAGCAGTACTTC.